This entry concerns a single T cell receptor (beta chain). The specificity of this receptor is unknown. No base-level quality is on record; no much larger clone is a single base apart. According to the germline V gene, CDR1 reads SGDLS and CDR2 reads YYNGEE. Its CDR3 holds 15 amino acids, cysteine through phenylalanine. Solely the CDR3 DNA is kept, with 45 bases framed from the first base. V lost 0 bases and J lost 1 base; the stretch between them is 7 bases long. This specimen belongs to a study of shared clonotypes between healthy human individuals (TCRdb year 2020). About the full investigation: The cohort comprised a couple of women and a few men aged 18 to 49 years. Blood TCR repertoires of about five healthy adults were deeply sequenced to estimate repertoire size and the extent of clonotype sharing between individuals. To increase sequencing depth and limit assay-specific biases, different laboratories used diverse techniques to prepare libraries and sequence TCR repertoires. Each donor's leukapheresis produced roughly between roughly 0.85 and 10 billion PBMCs. The paper's findings and limits, for the study overall: Sampling was restricted to blood, and TCR repertoires in tissue are likely to differ from TCR repertoires in blood. The genetic and exposure-history diversity represented was limited by the small number of donors. Based on pairwise subsampling, the degree of clonotype sharing among donors was expected to be affected by sequencing depth.

The donors were healthy, HIV-negative adults with no recently reported acute infections or vaccinations. Only Caucasian adults living in Nashville, Tennessee, USA were represented among the donors. For unsorted samples, tens of millions of PBMCs were counted and genomic DNA was extracted with the QIAamp DNA Blood Mini kit. Blood was obtained by leukapheresis, after which PBMCs were separated by Ficoll-Histopaque density gradient centrifugation and cryopreserved in liquid nitrogen vapor phase. Using the deep immunoSEQ assay, multiplex PCR amplified TCR CDR3 regions from genomic DNA. Extracted genomic DNA from each cell subset was spread evenly across all wells of several immunoSEQ 96-well plates, with each plate serving as a replicate. For unsorted PBMC, each replicate PCR was loaded with about 280 ng genomic DNA, equivalent to about 33,000 T cell genomes. Genomic DNA from unsorted PBMC was sequenced over ten immunoSEQ deep assay plates. Purified libraries were measured with a Qubit 3.0 fluorometer, size-checked on a Bioanalyzer 2100, and measured again with the KAPA Library Quantification kit. A separate single-read 150-cycle Illumina NextSeq 550 flow cell was used to sequence each immunoSEQ 96-well plate. In the source study's methods: Because the immunoSEQ output held only junctional sequences and lacked quality scores, the filtering could not match the filtering applied to full-length reads. Sequences were annotated with PyIR, a Python wrapper for IgBLAST v1.9, and V/J genes and CDR3 were assigned using IMGT germline references. Reads with weak V/J assignments (E-value above 1e-6), missing CDR3, stop codons, out-of-frame junctions, or ambiguous translated residues were removed. V3J clonotypes were defined as sequences sharing the same inferred V gene, J gene, and CDR3 amino acid sequence. Percentage overlap between repertoires was computed as shared unique clonotypes divided by the size of the smaller repertoire. Repertoire richness was assessed with RTK rarefaction, the Chao1 estimator, and Recon v2.1 estimates of unobserved clonotypes. Entries here come from immuneACCESS through TCRdb and include only in-frame sequences with V and J called. Some clones fail to appear in such tables; in the studies checked, an unresolved V gene covers under half of the shortfall, and the cause of the remainder is unknown. That table supplies the V and J calls and clone size; D and trimming were determined from the DNA. Recorded for this sample are fewer than 600,000 clones; roughly three quarters of them occurred a single time. About 12% of the sample rests with the top ten.

This sequence originates from a woman in her 40s in good health. Some clones in this sample may be carry-over from other donors' samples. Sequencing was performed on PBMCs. The V and J genes are TRBV9 and TRBJ2-2, with the D call tentatively TRBD1 or TRBD2, each fitting 5 bases. The CDR3 corresponds to CASSVGGRNTGELFF. In nucleotide form, the sequence is TGTGCCAGCAGCGTAGGGGGGAGGAACACCGGGGAGCTGTTTTTT.